These 8 T cell receptor beta chains share one sample of origin, sequenced in a study of OX40 agonist ivuxolimab in advanced cancers. Here immunoSEQ multiplex PCR was the method, and the copy in TCRdb shows in-frame clones only, minus some. The sample records some 30,000 clones, over 85% being singletons. Here the sequenced sample was CD4+ or CD8+ T cells sorted from blood, taken in a trial of the OX40 agonist ivuxolimab. The receptors shown here come from an adult with an advanced solid tumor such as melanoma, head and neck, liver or kidney cancer.

The rearrangement joins TRBV5-6 to TRBJ2-4, with 13 positions matching TRBD2. The J segment lost 0 bases and the V segment lost 2 bases, leaving 8 bases of the junction unmatched. CDR1 and CDR2 (germline): SGHDT, YYEEEE. The CDR3 has 19 residues. CDR3 bases: TGTGCCAGCAGCTTACTAGCGGGGGGGCCGGGGCTAGCCAAAAACATTCAGTACTTC. It encodes CASSLLAGGPGLAKNIQYF. Full variable domain (outside the CDR3, taken from reference TRBV5-6 and TRBJ2-4): DAGVTQSPTHLIKTRGQQVTLRCSPKSGHDTVSWYQQALGQGPQFIFQYYEEEERQRGNFPDRFSGHQFPNYSSELNVNALLLGDSALYLCASSLLAGGPGLAKNIQYFGAGTRLSVL.

This clone showed up just once. The CDR3, as DNA: TGTGCCAGCAGCGTAGATTTCGGGGAGAATCAGCCCCAGCATTTT. Amino acid sequence: CASSVDFGENQPQHF. This chain connects TRBV9 to TRBJ1-5; no clear D gene. CDR3 size: 15 residues. Germline values: CDR1 SGDLS, CDR2 YYNGEE. Between the trimmed V and J ends, which lost 0 bases and 4 bases, there was a span of 11 bases.

The chain recombines TRBV30 with TRBJ1-3, with D perhaps matching TRBD1 (6 bases). The germline V gene has CDR1 GTSNPN and CDR2 SVGIG (reference sequence). The CDR3 runs to 15 residues. Trimming cost V 3 bases and J 2 bases, with 14 bases left between them. CDR3 DNA sequence: TGTGCCTGGAGGGGACAAACGACCCCTGGAAACACCATATATTTT. Translation gives CAWRGQTTPGNTIYF.

The V and J genes are TRBV5-1 and TRBJ2-3; D unresolved. CDR1 SGHRS and CDR2 YFSETQ come from the germline V gene. The V end lost 1 base, the J end lost 4 bases, and 10 bases lay between the germline ends. The CDR3 sequence is 14 residues long. CDR3 DNA sequence: TGCGCCAGCAGCTTGAGTGTTCTCCCAGATACGCAGTATTTT. Its translation is CASSLSVLPDTQYF.

CDR3 bases: TGTGCCTGGAGCGCCGGGACATCCTCCTACAATGAGCAGTTCTTC. As protein: CAWSAGTSSYNEQFF. The chain combines TRBV30 with TRBJ2-1, with a possible D match to TRBD1 (6 bases). V lost 3 bases, J lost 0 bases, and 12 bases lay in between. CDR3 length equals 15 residues. Germline CDR1 reads GTSNPN; CDR2 reads SVGIG (reference sequence).

Only a few counts were recorded for this clone. This sequence joins TRBV5-6 and TRBJ2-7; D tentatively fits TRBD1 or TRBD2 (5 bases each). The CDR3 runs to 14 residues. Germline V gene data show CDR1 as SGHDT and CDR2 as YYEEEE. V shed 2 bases and J shed 2 bases, with 11 bases lying between them. DNA of the CDR3: TGTGCCAGCAGCTTTCGGGACGGTGCCTACGAGCAGTACTTC. This codes for CASSFRDGAYEQYF. Full variable domain (missing parts from reference TRBV5-6 and TRBJ2-7): DAGVTQSPTHLIKTRGQQVTLRCSPKSGHDTVSWYQQALGQGPQFIFQYYEEEERQRGNFPDRFSGHQFPNYSSELNVNALLLGDSALYLCASSFRDGAYEQYFGPGTRLTVT.

This clone is a singleton in its sample. This chain's CDR3 is CASSGQSNTEAFF. The CDR3 region has the DNA TGCGCCAGCAGCGGACAGTCGAACACTGAAGCTTTCTTT. This sequence joins TRBV5-1 and TRBJ1-1; D might be TRBD1 (6 bases). Trimming took 4 bases from V and 1 from J, leaving 8 bases between them. There are 13 residues in the CDR3. Germline V gives CDR1 SGHRS, CDR2 YFSETQ.

V and J are TRBV21-1 and TRBJ2-4; TRBD2 is the table's D call and was not checked against the DNA. TRBV21-1 is a known pseudogene. The CDR3 covers 18 residues. CDR3 loop: CASSAGLAGDFGKNIQYF. The CDR3 DNA reads as TGTGCCAGCAGCGCCGGACTAGCGGGAGACTTCGGCAAAAACATTCAGTACTTC.